This TCR beta chain was sequenced during a study of neurological immune-mediated disorders. General study findings and limits: The study phylogenetically grouped the repertoires of 18 of 34 multiple sclerosis patients into one related-CDR3 cluster, a possible signature. None of the CDR3 amino acid sequences of expanded clones recurred across subjects, suggesting private repertoires in all groups. The most TCR clonal expansion was seen in HTLV-1-associated myelopathy, and the least was seen in multiple sclerosis, which fell below healthy controls.

cDNA synthesis was performed by 5'RACE with 10-nucleotide random UMIs. MiXCR, run by TCRdb on the 5' RACE reads, gives a single entry per CDR3 protein. The sample lists tens of thousands of distinct CDR3 sequences; under 2.5% were seen once. This clonotype occurred many times. Antigen unknown. CDR3 length: 14 residues. The V gene lost 0 bases and the J gene lost 7 bases, with 15 bases spanning the gap. Germline CDR1 is DFQATT and CDR2 is SNEGSKA (reference sequence). The chain has TRBV20-1 and TRBJ1-1; the D gene is possibly TRBD1 (5 bases). Sequenced sample: PBMCs. This clonotype was obtained from a man in his fifties with multiple sclerosis. The CDR3 DNA follows: TGCAGTGCTAGAGATCACATGGGGCGGAGTGAAGCTTTCTTT. Protein: CSARDHMGRSEAFF.